The 28 T cell receptor beta chains in this list originate from one sample, sequenced in a study of blood T cell repertoires in COVID-19. The table came from immunoSEQ multiplex PCR; TCRdb's copy has only in-frame clones and leaves some out. Of under 200,000 clones detected, 87% appear once; the ten largest clones hold 10%. Sequenced input: peripheral blood. The source of these receptors is a woman between 65 and 79 years old with COVID-19, enrolled during active disease.

To note about this clone: The same CDR3 arises from other DNA sequences in this sample as well. The genes are TRBV5-1 and TRBJ1-2; 8 bases map to TRBD1. The germline V gene has CDR1 SGHRS and CDR2 YFSETQ. The CDR3 has 14 residues. The V gene end was trimmed by 0 bases and the J gene end by 2 bases; junction bases not matched to a gene: 0. CDR3 amino acids: CASSLDRGNYGYTF. The CDR3 DNA sequence: TGCGCCAGCAGCTTGGACAGGGGGAACTATGGCTACACCTTC.

Regarding this clone: The same CDR3 arises from other DNA sequences in this sample as well. V usage is TRBV5-1 and J usage is TRBJ1-1; D unresolved. The germline V gene has CDR1 SGHRS and CDR2 YFSETQ. The CDR3 loop spans 12 amino acids. V was cut by 1 base and J by 5 bases, with 6 bases left in between. The CDR3 DNA follows: TGCGCCAGCAGCTTGCCAGGAACTGAAGCTTTCTTT. It encodes CASSLPGTEAFF.

J is TRBJ1-2 and V is TRBV6-4; D is possibly TRBD1 (6 bases). Germline assignment: CDR1 MRHNA and CDR2 SNTAGT. CDR3 length: 16 residues. V was clipped by 2 bases and J by 4 bases, with 17 bases between them. The CDR3 coding sequence is TGTGCCAGCAGTGACACACCGCAGGGGATCGGCTATGGCTACACCTTC. Residues: CASSDTPQGIGYGYTF.

The chain combines TRBV2 with TRBJ2-1; 10 bases agree with TRBD2. The V and J ends lost 3 bases and 7 bases, in that order; junction bases with no gene match: 9. The CDR3 has 16 amino acids. From germline, CDR1 is SNHLY and CDR2 FYNNEI. The CDR3 DNA follows: TGTGCCAGCAGTGATAAAAGACTAGCGGGTGCAAATGAGCAGTTCTTC. This translates into CASSDKRLAGANEQFF.

The chain recombines TRBV5-1 with TRBJ1-3, with D unclear. Germline values: CDR1 SGHRS, CDR2 YFSETQ. The CDR3 is 17 amino acids. Trimming shortened V by 0 bases and J by 0 bases, and 13 bases separated the two germline ends. The CDR3: CASSLAGGTSSGNTIYF. The CDR3 nucleotides read TGCGCCAGCAGCTTGGCCGGCGGCACGAGCTCTGGAAACACCATATATTTT.

This chain joins TRBV15 and TRBJ1-1; D is unresolved. V gave up 1 base and J gave up 1 base, with 10 bases separating them. Germline CDR1 reads LNHNV; CDR2 reads YYDKDF (reference sequence). The CDR3 runs 15 residues. This chain's CDR3 is CATSRGTAQNTEAFF. CDR3 bases: TGTGCCACCAGCAGAGGGACTGCCCAGAACACTGAAGCTTTCTTT.

This chain connects TRBV7-2 to TRBJ1-5; 9 nucleotides match TRBD1. The germline V gene has CDR1 SGHTA and CDR2 FQGNSA. Trimming at V came to 2 bases and at J to 4 bases, leaving 12 bases not matched to a gene. The length of the CDR3 is 18 residues. CDR3 region: CASSLRGKDRGENQPQHF. CDR3 in DNA: TGTGCCAGCAGCTTAAGGGGGAAAGACAGGGGGGAGAATCAGCCCCAGCATTTT.

Only one count was recorded for this clone. The rearrangement links TRBV19 to TRBJ1-6; TRBD1 might be the D (5 bases). Trimming took 5 bases from V and 6 from J, leaving 11 bases between them. There are 14 residues in the CDR3. Germline V CDR1 and CDR2: LNHDA, SQIVND (reference sequence). CDR3 sequence: CASSLRQINSPLHF. For the CDR3, the DNA is TGTGCCAGTAGTTTACGACAGATTAATTCACCCCTCCACTTT.

The CDR3 DNA reads as TGCAGCGTAGGCGGGGGGGGTTACAATGAGCAGTTCTTC. As protein: CSVGGGGYNEQFF. The genes are TRBV29-1 and TRBJ2-1; 9 nucleotides match TRBD2. The V gene's germline CDR1 is SQVTM and CDR2 ANQGSEA. The CDR3 loop spans 13 amino acids. J gave up 4 bases and V 6 bases, and 4 bases lay outside the gene matches.

The CDR3 DNA sequence: TGTGCCAGCAGTCGAACCGGGAGGGACGGGGGCTACACCTTC. Protein: CASSRTGRDGGYTF. The V and J genes are TRBV6-5 and TRBJ1-2, with D tentatively TRBD1 (5 bases). The germline V gene encodes CDR1 MNHEY and CDR2 SVGAGI. The CDR3 runs to 14 residues. V lost 5 bases and J 8 bases, leaving 18 bases between the germline ends.

CDR3 in DNA: TGTGCCAGCAGCCCCCCCGGGAGGACCTACGAGCAGTACTTC. Translation gives CASSPPGRTYEQYF. V gene TRBV7-8 combines with J gene TRBJ2-7; 7 nucleotides line up with TRBD2. Germline values: CDR1 SGHVS, CDR2 FQNEAQ. The CDR3 is 14 residues long. The V and J ends lost 5 bases and 2 bases, in that order; junction bases with no gene match: 6.

This chain uses TRBV6-6 with TRBJ1-5; D not resolved. Germline CDR1 and CDR2: MNHNY and SVGAGI (reference sequence). V lost 0 bases and J lost 4, with 10 bases in between. The CDR3 length is 15 residues. The CDR3 DNA follows: TGTGCCAGCAGTTACTCAACGGAGGGTAATCAGCCCCAGCATTTT. Translating it yields CASSYSTEGNQPQHF.

The chain employs TRBV5-5 and TRBJ2-7; TRBD1 aligns across 7 bases. The CDR3 covers 16 residues. CDR1 is SGHKS, CDR2 YYEKEE, per germline (reference sequence). The junction had 13 bases not matched to a gene; V was cut back by 2 bases and J by 5 bases. In nucleotides, the CDR3 is TGTGCCAGCAGCTTCCTACAGGGGCCCTCAGGGAACGAGCAGTACTTC. Translation gives CASSFLQGPSGNEQYF.

The chain is built from TRBV30 and TRBJ1-1, with 7 bases aligning to TRBD1. The junction had 10 bases not matched to a gene; V was cut back by 4 bases and J by 5 bases. This CDR3 is 14 amino acids long. CDR1 GTSNPN and CDR2 SVGIG come from the germline V gene (reference sequence). The CDR3 protein is CAWTHRGVGTEAFF. Here the CDR3 DNA reads TGTGCCTGGACGCACAGGGGAGTCGGGACTGAAGCTTTCTTT.

The chain recombines TRBV28 with TRBJ1-1; D ambiguous. Germline CDR1 MDHEN, CDR2 SYDVKM. V gave up 5 bases and J gave up 3 bases, with 4 bases separating them. CDR3 length equals 11 residues. CDR3 sequence reads: CASSRYTEAFF. In DNA, the CDR3 is TGTGCCAGCAGTCGGTACACTGAAGCTTTCTTT.

This clone has a handful of counts. The chain employs TRBV28 and TRBJ1-5, with D tentatively TRBD1 (5 bases). Germline V CDR1 and CDR2: MDHEN, SYDVKM. The germline V and J ends were trimmed by 8 bases and 1 base, with 9 bases remaining between them. The CDR3 is 13 amino acids. The DNA for the CDR3 is TGTGCCAGCGCAGGGAACAGCAATCAGCCCCAGCATTTT. This encodes CASAGNSNQPQHF.

The chain links TRBV9 to TRBJ1-4; tentatively, D is TRBD1 (6 bases). This CDR3 is 13 amino acids long. The V end was cut by 5 bases, the J end by 3 bases, with 8 bases between. The germline CDR1 and CDR2 sequences are SGDLS and YYNGEE. CDR3 residues: CASRGGANEKLFF. As DNA, the CDR3 is TGTGCCAGCAGAGGGGGGGCTAATGAAAAACTGTTTTTT.

In its sample, this clone was seen once. The chain carries TRBV7-8 and TRBJ2-3; 8 nucleotides agree with TRBD2. The germline gives CDR1 SGHVS, CDR2 FQNEAQ. The CDR3 runs to 16 residues. The junction had 16 bases not matched to a gene; V was cut back by 8 bases and J by 6 bases. The CDR3 is CASVSGGYRRRDTQYF. The DNA for the CDR3 is TGTGCCAGCGTGTCGGGGGGGTATAGAAGAAGGGATACGCAGTATTTT. Variable domain in full (rest from reference TRBV7-8 and TRBJ2-3): GAGVSQSPRYKVAKRGQDVALRCDPISGHVSLFWYQQALGQGPEFLTYFQNEAQLDKSGLPSDRFFAERPEGSVSTLKIQRTQQEDSAVYLCASVSGGYRRRDTQYFGPGTRLTVL.

The genes are TRBV19 and TRBJ1-2, with TRBD1 as a possible D gene (6 bases). The CDR3 length is 14 residues. Germline V lookup: CDR1 LNHDA, CDR2 SQIVND (reference sequence). The V end lost 6 bases, the J end lost 3 bases, and 14 bases lay between the germline ends. CDR3 DNA: TGTGCCAGTAGACAACAGGGTATTGACTATGGCTACACCTTC. Translated, it gives CASRQQGIDYGYTF.

The chain combines TRBV10-3 with TRBJ1-1, with 7 bases fitting TRBD1. Germline trimming cut 4 bases from V and 2 bases from J; bases unmatched to any gene: 4. Germline V gives CDR1 ENHRY, CDR2 SYGVKD. The CDR3 consists of 14 residues. The CDR3, as DNA: TGTGCCATCAGTGTCGACAGGGATAACACTGAAGCTTTCTTT. Translation: CAISVDRDNTEAFF.

This chain uses TRBV15 with TRBJ1-4, with 9 bases that match TRBD1. Germline assignment: CDR1 LNHNV and CDR2 YYDKDF (reference sequence). After removal of 3 bases from V and 4 bases from J, the junction contained 6 bases not matched to a gene. The CDR3 consists of 16 residues. DNA for the CDR3: TGTGCCACCAGCAGGCGACAGGGGGTTGATAATGAAAAACTGTTTTTT. Its translation is CATSRRQGVDNEKLFF.

The V and J genes are TRBV7-9 and TRBJ2-1; TRBD1 matches 9 bases. CDR3 length equals 16 residues. Trimming at V came to 7 bases and at J to 0 bases, leaving 7 bases not matched to a gene. Looked up from germline, CDR1 is SEHNR and CDR2 is FQNEAQ (reference sequence). CDR3 bases: TGTGCCAGCAACTCGGGACAGGGCCTCTCCTACAATGAGCAGTTCTTC. Its translation: CASNSGQGLSYNEQFF. The variable domain in full, completed from reference TRBV7-9 and TRBJ2-1, reads DTGVSQNPRHKITKRGQNVTFRCDPISEHNRLYWYRQTLGQGPEFLTYFQNEAQLEKSRLLSDRFSAERPKGSFSTLEIQRTEQGDSAMYLCASNSGQGLSYNEQFFGPGTRLTVL.

The chain combines TRBV27 with TRBJ2-7, with TRBD1 identical over 7 bases. CDR1 and CDR2 (germline): MNHEY, SMNVEV (reference sequence). The CDR3 spans 15 residues. Trimming at V came to 3 bases and at J to 6 bases, leaving 11 bases not matched to a gene. The CDR3 bases are TGTGCCAGCAGTTTCGCGTCTAAAGGGGACAGCGAGCAGTACTTC. Translation gives CASSFASKGDSEQYF.

Only one count was recorded for this clone. V is TRBV28 and J is TRBJ1-6; possible D gene TRBD1, 5 bases. Germline V gene lookup returns CDR1 MDHEN and CDR2 SYDVKM. The germline V and J ends were trimmed by 6 bases and 3 bases, with 12 bases remaining between them. CDR3 size: 15 residues. CDR3 sequence reads: CASSAGGIYNSPLHF. In DNA, the CDR3 is TGTGCCAGCAGCGCGGGGGGAATCTATAATTCACCCCTCCACTTT.

CDR3 sequence: CASSSDRGIGETQYF. CDR3 sequence (DNA): TGTGCCAGCAGCTCCGACAGGGGGATAGGAGAGACCCAGTACTTC. V gene TRBV28 combines with J gene TRBJ2-5; 9 bases are shared with TRBD1. The germline V gene has CDR1 MDHEN and CDR2 SYDVKM. This CDR3 spans 15 amino acids. Losses at the gene ends were 6 bases for V and 4 bases for J; bases not matched to a gene: 9.

This clone occurred a few times. The chain links TRBV2 to TRBJ1-6, with 9 bases matching TRBD1. The CDR3 has 14 amino acids. Germline loops: CDR1 SNHLY, CDR2 FYNNEI. The junction had 7 bases not matched to a gene; V was cut back by 6 bases and J by 10 bases. The CDR3 spells CASREGQGSSPLHF. The CDR3 coding sequence is TGTGCCAGCAGGGAGGGACAGGGAAGCTCACCCCTCCACTTT.

The chain couples TRBV19 to TRBJ2-2; 9 bases agree with TRBD1. Germline lookup yields CDR1 LNHDA and CDR2 SQIVND (reference sequence). V was pared by 4 bases and J by 7 bases, with 13 bases of the junction left unmatched. The CDR3 runs to 17 residues. The CDR3 spells CASSTSGTGNYGGELFF. CDR3 coding DNA: TGTGCCAGTAGTACCTCCGGGACAGGGAATTACGGCGGGGAGCTGTTTTTT.

The V and J genes are TRBV21-1 and TRBJ2-5; TRBD1, the D gene given by the table, was not confirmed from the DNA. TRBV21-1 is described as a pseudogene. The CDR3 has 17 residues. CDR3: CASSKARRQDLSGTQYF. CDR3 DNA sequence: TGTGCCAGCAGCAAAGCCCGAAGACAGGACCTCTCAGGGACCCAGTACTTC.